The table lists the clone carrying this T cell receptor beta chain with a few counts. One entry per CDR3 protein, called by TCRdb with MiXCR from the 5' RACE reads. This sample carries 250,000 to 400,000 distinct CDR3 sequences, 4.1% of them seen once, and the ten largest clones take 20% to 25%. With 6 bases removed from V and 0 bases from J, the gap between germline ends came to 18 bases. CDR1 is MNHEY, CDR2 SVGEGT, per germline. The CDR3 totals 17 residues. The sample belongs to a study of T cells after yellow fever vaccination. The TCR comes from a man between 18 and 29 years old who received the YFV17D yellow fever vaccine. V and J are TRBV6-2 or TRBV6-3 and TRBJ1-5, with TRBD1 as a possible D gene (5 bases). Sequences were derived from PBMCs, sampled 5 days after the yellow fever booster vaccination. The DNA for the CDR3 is TGTGCCAGCAGATTCCGGGACGGATACTATAGCAATCAGCCCCAGCATTTT. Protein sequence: CASRFRDGYYSNQPQHF.